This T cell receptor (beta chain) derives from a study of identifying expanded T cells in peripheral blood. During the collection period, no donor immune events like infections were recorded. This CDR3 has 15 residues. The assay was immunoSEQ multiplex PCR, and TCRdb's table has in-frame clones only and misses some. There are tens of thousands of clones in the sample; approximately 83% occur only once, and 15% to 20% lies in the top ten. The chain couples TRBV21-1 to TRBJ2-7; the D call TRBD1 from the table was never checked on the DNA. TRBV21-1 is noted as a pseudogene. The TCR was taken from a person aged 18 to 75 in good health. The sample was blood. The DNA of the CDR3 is TGTGCCAGCATCCAGGACACAAAAGTTCGCTACGAGCAGTACGTC. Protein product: CASIQDTKVRYEQYV.